Described below is a single T cell receptor beta chain sequence and its context. Its target is not known. This entry is derived from a study of cytomegalovirus exposure and HLA in healthy donors. The PCR used 60 Vbeta and 13 Jbeta primers. The protocol was immunoSEQ multiplex PCR, while the TCRdb copy is restricted to in-frame clones and leaves out a portion. The sample has approximately 52,000 clones; about 76% are singletons. Findings and limits, study-wide: A later analysis showed TCR association rates differing by HLA locus, peaking at DRB1 and lowest at HLA-C. Data from an earlier analysis indicated that most TCR beta V segments were productive either about 90% or about 30% of the time.

Germline assignment: CDR1 MGHRA and CDR2 YSYEKL. Trimming stripped 0 bases from V and 1 base from J, with 13 bases between. This CDR3 contains 17 residues. The material sequenced was PBMCs. This sequence was found in a female donor in good health and CMV-seronegative. The genes are TRBV4-1 and TRBJ2-1; D is ambiguous. This CDR3 reads CASSQDNNARSYNEQFF. CDR3 sequence (DNA): TGCGCCAGCAGCCAAGATAATAACGCCAGATCCTACAATGAGCAGTTCTTC.